The 5 T cell receptor beta chains given below trace back to one sample, sequenced in a study of TIL therapy for anti-PD-1-resistant metastatic lung cancer. Sequencing used immunoSEQ v3. The method was immunoSEQ multiplex PCR; TCRdb's version includes in-frame clones alone and lacks a portion of them. This sample carries 55,000 or so clones, about 81% of them seen once, and the ten largest clones take about 2.8%. Time point in this sample: pre-treatment sample, taken before nivolumab and TIL therapy. The input for sequencing was blood, taken at baseline. The receptors come from a person between 25 and 80 years old with non-small cell lung cancer.

This clone showed up just once. V gene TRBV6-6 combines with J gene TRBJ1-1, with a possible D match to TRBD1 (5 bases). Trimming shortened V by 6 bases and J by 7 bases, and 12 bases separated the two germline ends. The germline gives CDR1 MNHNY, CDR2 SVGAGI (reference sequence). The CDR3 is 12 residues long. The CDR3 coding sequence is TGTGCCAGCAGGGGGCCCGGGAGTGAAGCTTTCTTT. Translating it yields CASRGPGSEAFF.

The rearrangement joins TRBV24-1 to TRBJ1-2; D is ambiguous. V was clipped by 2 bases and J by 8 bases, with 11 bases between them. The CDR3 has 13 amino acids. The germline V gene encodes CDR1 KGHDR and CDR2 SFDVKD. CDR3 coding DNA: TGTGCCACCAGTGATTATTCGGGCAACGGCTACACCTTC. It specifies CATSDYSGNGYTF.

The chain carries TRBV7-9 and TRBJ2-1; TRBD1 aligns across 9 bases. CDR1 and CDR2 from the germline V gene are SEHNR and FQNEAQ (reference sequence). This CDR3 region has 16 residues. The ends lost 5 bases at V and 4 bases at J; junction bases unmatched: 9. This CDR3 is CASSPMDRGGYNEQFF. The CDR3 coding sequence is TGTGCCAGCAGCCCGATGGACAGGGGCGGGTACAATGAGCAGTTCTTC.

For the CDR3, the DNA is TGTGCCAGCAGTTTGGACCGCTCTGGAAACACCATATATTTT. Encoded protein: CASSLDRSGNTIYF. This chain connects TRBV28 to TRBJ1-3; D not certain. There are 14 residues in the CDR3. V was shortened by 3 bases and J by 0 bases, with 6 bases between the two germline ends. Germline CDR1 MDHEN, CDR2 SYDVKM.

The chain uses TRBV19 and TRBJ2-1; 10 positions match TRBD2. Trimming removed 4 bases from V and 5 bases from J; junction bases left unmatched: 2. Germline lookup yields CDR1 LNHDA and CDR2 SQIVND (reference sequence). The CDR3 sequence is 14 residues long. The CDR3 sequence: CASSTSGGNNEQFF. The CDR3 coding sequence is TGTGCCAGTAGTACTAGCGGGGGTAACAATGAGCAGTTCTTC.